The clone carrying this T cell receptor beta chain was seen a handful of times. The data derive from a study of blood T cell repertoires in COVID-19. Study-wide context: Spain, Italy and the United States supplied samples that represented acute and convalescent COVID-19. Sources were T cells, B-cell-depleted T cells, or PBMCs; the material itself was cDNA or gDNA.

Original processing notes: Using reference gene primer amplification, nucleated cell counts were estimated. Data came from immunoSEQ multiplex PCR; TCRdb stores just in-frame clones and leaves some out. From that table come the V and J calls and clone size; the DNA was used to work out D and trimming. The sample has some 210,000 clones, about four fifths seen once. Germline values: CDR1 MDHEN, CDR2 SYDVKM. The CDR3 spans 15 residues. V was pared by 8 bases and J by 0 bases, with 7 bases of the junction left unmatched. Specimen: peripheral blood. This clonotype was sampled from a woman between 50 and 59 years old with active or convalescent COVID-19. This sequence joins TRBV28 and TRBJ1-3, with 7 bases identical to TRBD1. CDR3 nucleotides: TGTGCCAGCGGGGCCGACAGGGCCTCTGGAAACACCATATATTTT. This encodes CASGADRASGNTIYF.